The entry below gives a single TCR beta chain sequence along with its context. The data derive from a study of blood T cells in healthy people across ages. The individuals who served as donors were healthy Caucasians living in Russia, aged roughly 6 to 90. The CDR3 is made up of 17 amino acids. Trimming at V came to 4 bases and at J to 4 bases, leaving 7 bases not matched to a gene. For the second PCR, which ran for roughly 7 to 11 cycles, a sample-barcoded 5' primer and a J-beta primer mix were used. TCRdb fed the 5' RACE reads into MiXCR, producing one record per CDR3 protein. This repertoire shows just under 900,000 distinct CDR3 sequences, 25% to 30% found once; its top ten account for 15% to 20%.

The origin of this receptor is a woman older than 75 in good health. V is TRBV12-3 or TRBV12-4 and J is TRBJ2-2; 12 bases agree with TRBD2. Sequencing was carried out using blood. This chain's CDR3 is CASSSGLAGSPTGELFF. Written as DNA, the CDR3 is TGTGCCAGCAGTTCTGGACTAGCGGGGTCGCCCACCGGGGAGCTGTTTTTT.